The rows below give T cell receptor beta chains drawn from one sample of a study of CXCR3-negative and CXCR3-positive naive CD8 T cells. TCRdb reanalyzed the 5' RACE reads and collapses them to one entry per CDR3 protein, without DNA. This sample's table reports 130,000 or so distinct CDR3 sequences. The source material was naive CXCR3+ CD8+ T cells from blood. Receptors were obtained from a human donor in good health. Some clones in this sample may be carry-over from other donors' samples. Each CDR3 is given with its conserved first and last residue.

TRBJ1-1,TRBV7-9,CASIPGTGEAFF
TRBJ2-7,TRBV7-2,CASSLGLINYEQYF
TRBJ2-1,TRBV2,CASYVEAGHYNEQFF
TRBJ2-1,TRBV7-9,CASSLTRGRGEQFF
TRBJ1-1,TRBV4-2,CAASGHLRDTEAFF
TRBJ2-7,TRBV28,CASSRTGSRYEQYF
TRBJ2-1,TRBV29-1,CSASALTYNEQFF
TRBJ2-4,TRBV12-3/TRBV12-4,CASSLDRGGSQKNIQYF
TRBJ2-1,TRBV12-3/TRBV12-4,CAISIAGAIGNEQFF
TRBJ2-7,TRBV10-1,CASKELLFQGCQRASDEQYF
TRBJ2-2,TRBV5-4,CASSLAGRGVTGELFF
TRBJ2-3,TRBV15,CATSRDGPTDTQYF
TRBJ2-3,TRBV7-3,CASSQTGAATDTQYF
TRBJ2-3,TRBV6-5,CASSSQGGSMWDTQYF
TRBJ2-7,TRBV2,CASREPGQGIYEQYF
TRBJ2-1,TRBV4-1,CASKYKSGNDYNEQFF
TRBJ1-1,TRBV4-1,CASSQVLRGANTEAFF
TRBJ2-1,TRBV7-9,CASSPATGSVSYNEQFF
TRBJ2-5,TRBV18,CASSPPRPIQETQYF
TRBJ2-7,TRBV20-1,CSARGQGNPWSSYEQYF
TRBJ2-1,TRBV20-1,CSEVTTGNEQFF
TRBJ2-3,TRBV19,CASSILGVDTQYF
TRBJ1-5,TRBV28,CASSIPPQNPYSNQPQHF
TRBJ2-3,TRBV4-1,CASRGMFKTDTQYF
TRBJ2-5,TRBV7-2,CASSLTGGAFETQYF
TRBJ2-1,TRBV4-1,CASSRRQTSSYNEQFF
TRBJ2-1,TRBV12-3/TRBV12-4,CASRPSGRRDNEQFF
TRBJ1-1,TRBV29-1,CSVIPTVNTEAFF
TRBJ1-3,TRBV9,CASSANRDTRLGGNTIYF
TRBJ2-5,TRBV18,CASSPVGGIPETQYF
TRBJ1-2,TRBV29-1,CSVEGWEGAFGADGYTF
TRBJ2-1,TRBV6-5,CASSLARDSPYNEQFF
TRBJ2-6,TRBV29-1,CSVQGDASGANVLTF
TRBJ1-2,TRBV19,CASSIDRLYGYTF
TRBJ2-3,TRBV10-1,CASNQTDTQYF
TRBJ2-2,TRBV5-1,CASSLRLAGVYTGELFF
TRBJ2-5,TRBV3-1,CASSQDILPHETQYF
TRBJ2-1,TRBV4-1,CASSQMVHREEQFF
TRBJ2-1,TRBV11-3,CASSLGGVGVAWNEQFF
TRBJ2-1,TRBV12-3/TRBV12-4,CASSPSGGANDEQFF
TRBJ2-3,TRBV15,CATSSEGRSTDTQYF
TRBJ2-7,TRBV20-1,CSVEGDHDEQYF
TRBJ2-7,TRBV20-1,CSARLEAYEQYF
TRBJ2-7,TRBV18,CASSPGQAEQYF
TRBJ1-1,TRBV7-9,CASSYGGTEAFF
TRBJ2-1,TRBV2,CASSGTGTYNEQFF